This TCR beta chain was sequenced in a study of T cell repertoires in cytomegalovirus infection. For the study at large: Epitope selection comprised recently identified HLA-C-restricted CMV epitopes and well-studied HLA-B-restricted CMV epitopes.

MiXCR, applied by TCRdb to the reads, yields one record per CDR3 protein. Of around 49,000 distinct CDR3 sequences listed, 15% to 25% are singletons. The sample holds a few counts of this clonotype. Its cognate antigen is unknown. Study results and limitations: The ex vivo response was dominated by HLA-C-restricted CMV-specific TCR beta clonotypes. Carriers of CMV plus the relevant HLA were identified by cumulative public TCR beta family frequency.

The CDR3 is 18 residues long. Germline assignment: CDR1 LGHNA and CDR2 YNFKEQ. Trimming removed 4 bases at V and 5 bases at J, with 25 bases between. The source of this sequence is a human donor in good health (CMV status not recorded). Some clones in this sample may be carry-over from other donors' samples. Material: CD8+ T cells from cultured PBMCs, obtained from culture after CMV antigen stimulation. The V and J genes are TRBV4-2 and TRBJ2-3; weak D call: TRBD2 (6 bases). CDR3 nucleotides: TGTGCCAGCAGCCTTACCAGCGGGTTCGTCGGGTTGGAAGATACGCAGTATTTT. Protein: CASSLTSGFVGLEDTQYF.